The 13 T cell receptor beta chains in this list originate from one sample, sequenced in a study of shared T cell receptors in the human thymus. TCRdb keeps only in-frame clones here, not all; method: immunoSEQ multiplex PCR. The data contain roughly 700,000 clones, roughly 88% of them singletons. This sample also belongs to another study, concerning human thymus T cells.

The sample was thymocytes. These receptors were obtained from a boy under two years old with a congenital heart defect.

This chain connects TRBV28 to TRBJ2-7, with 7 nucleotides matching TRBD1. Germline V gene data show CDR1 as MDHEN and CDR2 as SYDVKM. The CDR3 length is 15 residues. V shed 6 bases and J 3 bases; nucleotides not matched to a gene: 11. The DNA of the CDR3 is TGTGCCAGCAGCCTCCGGGCAGGGGGTCTCTACGAGCAGTACTTC. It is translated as CASSLRAGGLYEQYF.

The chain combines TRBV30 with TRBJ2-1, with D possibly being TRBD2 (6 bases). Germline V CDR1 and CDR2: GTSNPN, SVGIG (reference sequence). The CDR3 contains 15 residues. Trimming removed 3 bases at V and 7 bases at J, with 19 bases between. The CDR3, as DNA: TGTGCCTGGAGGGGCGACTCGCGGGATTCGAATGAGCAGTTCTTC. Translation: CAWRGDSRDSNEQFF.

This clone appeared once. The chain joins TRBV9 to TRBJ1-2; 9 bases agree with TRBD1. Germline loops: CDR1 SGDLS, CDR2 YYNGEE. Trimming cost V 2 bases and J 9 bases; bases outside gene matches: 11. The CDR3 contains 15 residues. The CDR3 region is CASSVAGTGKDRYTF. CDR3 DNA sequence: TGTGCCAGCAGCGTCGCCGGGACAGGGAAAGATCGCTACACCTTC. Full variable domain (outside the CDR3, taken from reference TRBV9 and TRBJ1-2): DSGVTQTPKHLITATGQRVTLRCSPRSGDLSVYWYQQSLDQGLQFLIQYYNGEERAKGNILERFSAQQFPDLHSELNLSSLELGDSALYFCASSVAGTGKDRYTFGSGTRLTVV.

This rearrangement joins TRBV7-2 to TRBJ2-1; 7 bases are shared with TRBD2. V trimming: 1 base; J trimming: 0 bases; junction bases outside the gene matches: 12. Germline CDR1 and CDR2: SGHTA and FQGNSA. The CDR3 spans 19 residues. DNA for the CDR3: TGTGCCAGCAGCTTAGTCGTGGGGGAGGGCCTCGGCTCCTACAATGAGCAGTTCTTC. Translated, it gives CASSLVVGEGLGSYNEQFF. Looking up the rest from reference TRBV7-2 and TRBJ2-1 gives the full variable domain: GAGVSQSPSNKVTEKGKDVELRCDPISGHTALYWYRQSLGQGLEFLIYFQGNSAPDKSGLPSDRFSAERTGGSVSTLTIQRTQQEDSAVYLCASSLVVGEGLGSYNEQFFGPGTRLTVL.

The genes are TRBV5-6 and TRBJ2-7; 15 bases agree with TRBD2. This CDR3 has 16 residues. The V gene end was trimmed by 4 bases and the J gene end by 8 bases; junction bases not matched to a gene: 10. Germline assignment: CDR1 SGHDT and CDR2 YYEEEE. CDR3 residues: CASSRTSGRAPVKQYF. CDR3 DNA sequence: TGTGCCAGCAGCCGGACTAGCGGGAGGGCACCGGTAAAGCAGTACTTC.

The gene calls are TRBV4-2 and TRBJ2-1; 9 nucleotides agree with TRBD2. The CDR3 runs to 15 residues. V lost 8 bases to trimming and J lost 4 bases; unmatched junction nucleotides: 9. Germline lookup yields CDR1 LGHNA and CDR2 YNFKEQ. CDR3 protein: CASGSGSGEYNEQFF. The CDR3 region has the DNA TGTGCCAGCGGTAGCGGGAGTGGGGAATACAATGAGCAGTTCTTC.

CDR3 amino acids: CASSPPGLAGGQVTGELFF. The CDR3 bases are TGTGCCAGCAGCCCGCCCGGGCTAGCGGGAGGGCAAGTCACCGGGGAGCTGTTTTTT. V gene TRBV11-2 combines with J gene TRBJ2-2, with 12 bases that match TRBD2. V shed 5 bases and J 4 bases; nucleotides not matched to a gene: 14. Germline values: CDR1 SGHAT, CDR2 FQNNGV. The CDR3 is 19 amino acids. The full variable domain, in which reference TRBV11-2 and TRBJ2-2 provide the parts outside the CDR3, is EAGVAQSPRYKIIEKRQSVAFWCNPISGHATLYWYQQILGQGPKLLIQFQNNGVVDDSQLPKDRFSAERLKGVDSTLKIQPAKLEDSAVYLCASSPPGLAGGQVTGELFFGEGSRLTVL.

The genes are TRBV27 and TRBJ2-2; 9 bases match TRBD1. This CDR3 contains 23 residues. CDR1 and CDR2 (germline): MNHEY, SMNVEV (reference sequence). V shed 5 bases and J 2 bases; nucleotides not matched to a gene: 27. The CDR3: CASSAYAIRDRVRRGINTGELFF. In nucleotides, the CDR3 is TGTGCCAGCAGTGCATACGCCATCCGGGACAGGGTCCGGCGCGGGATCAACACCGGGGAGCTGTTTTTT.

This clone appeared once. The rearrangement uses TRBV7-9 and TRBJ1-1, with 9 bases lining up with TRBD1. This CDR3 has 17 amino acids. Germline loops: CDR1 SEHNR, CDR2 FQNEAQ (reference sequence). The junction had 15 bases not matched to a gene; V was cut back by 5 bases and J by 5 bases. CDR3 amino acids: CASSVYRGQEPFTEAFF. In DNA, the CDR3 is TGTGCCAGCAGCGTTTACAGGGGGCAAGAGCCGTTTACTGAAGCTTTCTTT.

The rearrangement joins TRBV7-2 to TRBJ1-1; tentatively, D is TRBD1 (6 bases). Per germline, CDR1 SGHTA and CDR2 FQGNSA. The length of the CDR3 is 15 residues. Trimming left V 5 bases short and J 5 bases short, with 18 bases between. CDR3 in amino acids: CASSPYREVGTEAFF. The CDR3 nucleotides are TGTGCCAGCAGCCCCTACAGGGAAGTGGGGACTGAAGCTTTCTTT.

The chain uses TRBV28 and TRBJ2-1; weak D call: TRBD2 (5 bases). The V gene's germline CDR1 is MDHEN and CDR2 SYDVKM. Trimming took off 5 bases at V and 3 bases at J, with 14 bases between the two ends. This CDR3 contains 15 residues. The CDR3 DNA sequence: TGTGCCAGCAGTCCTCCGGGGATCCGCTACAATGAGCAGTTCTTC. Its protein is CASSPPGIRYNEQFF.

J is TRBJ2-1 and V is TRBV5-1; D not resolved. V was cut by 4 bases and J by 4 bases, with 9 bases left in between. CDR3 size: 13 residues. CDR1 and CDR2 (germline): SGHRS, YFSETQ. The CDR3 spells CASSPTEYNEQFF. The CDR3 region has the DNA TGCGCCAGCAGCCCAACGGAGTACAATGAGCAGTTCTTC.

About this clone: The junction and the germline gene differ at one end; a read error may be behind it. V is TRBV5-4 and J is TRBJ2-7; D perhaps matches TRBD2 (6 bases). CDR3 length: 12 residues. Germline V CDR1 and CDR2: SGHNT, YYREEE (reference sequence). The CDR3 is CASSGGENNQRF. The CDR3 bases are TGTGCCAGCAGCGGAGGGGAAAACAACCAGAGGTTC.